This record looks at one T cell receptor beta chain sequence and its context. This specimen comes from a study of shared clonotypes between healthy human individuals. The germline V gene has CDR1 MNHEY and CDR2 SMNVEV (reference sequence). CDR3 length: 17 amino acids. J lost 1 base, V lost 2 bases, and 7 bases had no gene match. Assay: immunoSEQ multiplex PCR; the TCRdb copy retains only in-frame clones and omits some. The sample lists 950,000 to 1,300,000 clones, around 76% occurring once. Sequencing input: memory CD4+ T cells sorted from blood. The subset is: CD45RA-negative fraction. The V call is TRBV27, the J call TRBJ1-2, with 10 nucleotides matching TRBD1. The origin of this receptor is a man between 18 and 35 years old in good health. The CDR3 DNA reads TGTGCCAGCAGTTTAAGGACAGGGGGTTTCGGTAACTATGGCTACACCTTC. Protein: CASSLRTGGFGNYGYTF.